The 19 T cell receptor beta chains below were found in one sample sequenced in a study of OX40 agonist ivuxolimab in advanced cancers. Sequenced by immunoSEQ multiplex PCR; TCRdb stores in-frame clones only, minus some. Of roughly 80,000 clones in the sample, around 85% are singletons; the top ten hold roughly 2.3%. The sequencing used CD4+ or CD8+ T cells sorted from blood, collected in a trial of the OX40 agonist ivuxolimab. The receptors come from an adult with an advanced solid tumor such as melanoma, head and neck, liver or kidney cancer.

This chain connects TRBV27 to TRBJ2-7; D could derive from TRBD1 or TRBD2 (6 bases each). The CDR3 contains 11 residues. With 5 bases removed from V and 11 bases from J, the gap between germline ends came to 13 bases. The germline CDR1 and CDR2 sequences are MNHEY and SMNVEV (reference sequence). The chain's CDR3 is CASSQRGTEYF. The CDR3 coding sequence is TGTGCCAGCAGTCAGAGGGGGACTGAGTACTTC.

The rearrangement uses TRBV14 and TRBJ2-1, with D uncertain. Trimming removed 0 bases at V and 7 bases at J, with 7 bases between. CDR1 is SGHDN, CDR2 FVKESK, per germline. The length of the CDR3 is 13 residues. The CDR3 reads CASSQDRRNEQFF. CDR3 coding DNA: TGTGCCAGCAGCCAAGATAGAAGGAATGAGCAGTTCTTC.

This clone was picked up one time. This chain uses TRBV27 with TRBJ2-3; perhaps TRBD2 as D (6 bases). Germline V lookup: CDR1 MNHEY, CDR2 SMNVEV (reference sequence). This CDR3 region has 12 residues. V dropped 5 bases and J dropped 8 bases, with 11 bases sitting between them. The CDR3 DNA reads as TGTGCCAGCAGTCCCCTGGGGGGTACGCAGTATTTT. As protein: CASSPLGGTQYF.

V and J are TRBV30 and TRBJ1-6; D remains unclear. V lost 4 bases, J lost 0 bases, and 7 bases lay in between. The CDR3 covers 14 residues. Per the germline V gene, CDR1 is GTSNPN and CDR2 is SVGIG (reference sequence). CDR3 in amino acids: CAWTASSYNSPLHF. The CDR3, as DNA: TGTGCCTGGACCGCGAGCTCCTATAATTCACCCCTCCACTTT.

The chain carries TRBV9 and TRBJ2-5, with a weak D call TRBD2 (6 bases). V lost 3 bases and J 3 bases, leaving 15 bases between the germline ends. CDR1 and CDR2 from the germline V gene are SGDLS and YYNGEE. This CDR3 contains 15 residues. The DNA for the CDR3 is TGTGCCAGCAGCGCGTTCGCAGGACTAAAAGAGACCCAGTACTTC. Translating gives CASSAFAGLKETQYF.

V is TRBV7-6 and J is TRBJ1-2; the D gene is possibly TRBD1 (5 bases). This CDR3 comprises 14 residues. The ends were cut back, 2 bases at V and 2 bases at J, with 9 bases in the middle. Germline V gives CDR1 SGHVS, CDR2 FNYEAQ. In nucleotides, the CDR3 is TGTGCCAGCAGCTTAAATCAGGGAAACTATGGCTACACCTTC. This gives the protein CASSLNQGNYGYTF.

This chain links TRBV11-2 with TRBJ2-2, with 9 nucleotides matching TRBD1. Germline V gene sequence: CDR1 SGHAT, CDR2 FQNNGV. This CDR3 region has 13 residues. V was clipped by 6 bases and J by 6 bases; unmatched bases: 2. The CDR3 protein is CASRTGGAGELFF. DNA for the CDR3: TGTGCCAGCAGGACAGGGGGGGCCGGGGAGCTGTTTTTT.

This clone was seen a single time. The CDR3 coding sequence is TGTGCCAGCAGCTTGGTGGGATCTGGAAACACCATATATTTT. This encodes CASSLVGSGNTIYF. The chain links TRBV5-8 to TRBJ1-3; D not certain. Trimming pared 0 bases from V and 1 base from J, leaving 5 bases between. Germline CDR1 is SGHTS and CDR2 is YDEGEE. CDR3 length equals 14 residues.

In nucleotides, the CDR3 is TGTGCCAGCGGCTCCCTCGGGACAGGGGTGGCAACTAATGAAAAACTGTTTTTT. As protein: CASGSLGTGVATNEKLFF. The chain recombines TRBV7-9 with TRBJ1-4, with 10 bases aligning to TRBD1. V shed 8 bases and J 0 bases; nucleotides not matched to a gene: 12. The CDR3 sequence is 18 residues long. Germline CDR1 SEHNR, CDR2 FQNEAQ (reference sequence).

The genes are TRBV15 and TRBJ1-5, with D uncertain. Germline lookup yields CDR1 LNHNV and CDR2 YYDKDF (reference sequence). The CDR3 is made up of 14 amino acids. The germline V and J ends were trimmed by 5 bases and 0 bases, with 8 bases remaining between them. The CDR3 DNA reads TGTGCCACCAGCCCGGACCTTAGCAATCAGCCCCAGCATTTT. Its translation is CATSPDLSNQPQHF.

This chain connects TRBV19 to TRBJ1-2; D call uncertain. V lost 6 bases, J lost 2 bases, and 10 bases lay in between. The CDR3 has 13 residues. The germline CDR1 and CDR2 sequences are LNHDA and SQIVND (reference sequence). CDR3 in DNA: TGTGCCAGTAGGTCGAGTCAAAACTATGGCTACACCTTC. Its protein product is CASRSSQNYGYTF. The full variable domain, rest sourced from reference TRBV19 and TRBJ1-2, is DGGITQSPKYLFRKEGQNVTLSCEQNLNHDAMYWYRQDPGQGLRLIYYSQIVNDFQKGDIAEGYSVSREKKESFPLTVTSAQKNPTAFYLCASRSSQNYGYTFGSGTRLTVV.

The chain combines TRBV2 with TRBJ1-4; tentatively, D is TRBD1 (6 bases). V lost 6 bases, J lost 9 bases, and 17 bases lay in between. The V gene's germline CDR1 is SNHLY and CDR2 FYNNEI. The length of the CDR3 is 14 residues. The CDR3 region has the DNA TGTGCCAGCAGAGTAGGCCGGGACATCAAAAAACTGTTTTTT. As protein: CASRVGRDIKKLFF.

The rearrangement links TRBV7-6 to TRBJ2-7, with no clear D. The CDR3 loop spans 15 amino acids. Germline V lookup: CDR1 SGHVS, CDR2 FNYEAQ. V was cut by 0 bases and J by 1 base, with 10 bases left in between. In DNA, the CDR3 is TGTGCCAGCAGCTTAGCCGGCGCGGTTTCCTACGAGCAGTACTTC. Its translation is CASSLAGAVSYEQYF.

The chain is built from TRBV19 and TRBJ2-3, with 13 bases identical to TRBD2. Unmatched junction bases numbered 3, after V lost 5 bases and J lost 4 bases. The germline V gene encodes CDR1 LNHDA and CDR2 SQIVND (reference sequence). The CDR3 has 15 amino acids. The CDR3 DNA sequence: TGTGCCAGTAGTGGGACTAGCGGGACTTCAGATACGCAGTATTTT. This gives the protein CASSGTSGTSDTQYF.

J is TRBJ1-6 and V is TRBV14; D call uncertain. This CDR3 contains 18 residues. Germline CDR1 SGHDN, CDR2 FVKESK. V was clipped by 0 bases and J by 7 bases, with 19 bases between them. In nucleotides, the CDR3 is TGTGCCAGCAGCCAAGATCCGAGGTTGGGAGGGATCAATTCACCCCTCCACTTT. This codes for CASSQDPRLGGINSPLHF.

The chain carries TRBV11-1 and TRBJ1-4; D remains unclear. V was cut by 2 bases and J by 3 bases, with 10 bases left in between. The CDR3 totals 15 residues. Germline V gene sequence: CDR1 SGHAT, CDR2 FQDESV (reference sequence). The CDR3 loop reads CASSLYAGANEKLFF. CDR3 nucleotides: TGTGCCAGCAGCTTATACGCCGGAGCTAATGAAAAACTGTTTTTT.

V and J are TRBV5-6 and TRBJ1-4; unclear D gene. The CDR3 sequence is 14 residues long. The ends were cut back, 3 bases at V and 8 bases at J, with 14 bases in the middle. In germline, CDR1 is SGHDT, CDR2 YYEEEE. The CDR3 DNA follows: TGTGCCAGCAGCTGGACCGGGCCCGTCGAAAAACTGTTTTTT. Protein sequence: CASSWTGPVEKLFF.

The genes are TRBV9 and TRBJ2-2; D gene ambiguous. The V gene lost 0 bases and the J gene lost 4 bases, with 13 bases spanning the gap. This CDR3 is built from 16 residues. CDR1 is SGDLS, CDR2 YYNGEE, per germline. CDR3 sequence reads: CASSVVSGPFTGELFF. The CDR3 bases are TGTGCCAGCAGCGTAGTTTCCGGACCATTCACCGGGGAGCTGTTTTTT.

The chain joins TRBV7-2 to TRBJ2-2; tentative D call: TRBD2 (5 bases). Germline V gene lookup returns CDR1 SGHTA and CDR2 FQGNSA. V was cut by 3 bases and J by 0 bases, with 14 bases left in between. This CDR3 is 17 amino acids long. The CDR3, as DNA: TGTGCCAGCAGCTTGAACCCGGGGATCGCGAACACCGGGGAGCTGTTTTTT. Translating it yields CASSLNPGIANTGELFF.